A single sample is the source of the 9 T cell receptor beta chains below, sequenced in a study of T cells in Graves' hyperthyroidism and ophthalmopathy. TCR beta CDR3 regions were amplified from RNA transcripts. The HTBI primer set was used in a first-round RT-PCR of the TCR CDR3. TCRdb passed the multiplex PCR reads through MiXCR, listing each CDR3 protein once. The sample includes fewer than 400,000 distinct CDR3 sequences, roughly 17% of them seen just once. The sequencing input was blood. All receptors derive from a man under 40 with Graves' hyperthyroidism.

The chain uses TRBV29-1 and TRBJ2-1; D gene unclear. Trimming left V 0 bases short and J 4 bases short, with 7 bases between. Germline-derived CDR1 and CDR2 are SQVTM and ANQGSEA. This CDR3 region has 13 residues. Written as DNA, the CDR3 is TGCAGCGTTGAAGATCTTACGTACAATGAGCAGTTCTTC. It translates to CSVEDLTYNEQFF.

As regards this clonotype: A single base separates this from a much larger clone, so it may be a read error. The V call is TRBV28, the J call TRBJ2-7; a weak D match, TRBD1 (6 bases). The CDR3 sequence is 15 residues long. V was trimmed by 3 bases and J by 4 bases, leaving 16 bases between them. Per germline, CDR1 MDHEN and CDR2 SYDVKM. CDR3: CASSFQRGTKYEQYF. The CDR3 nucleotides are TGTGCCAGCAGTTTTCAGAGGGGGACGAAGTACGAGCAGTACTTC.

The sample holds many counts of this clonotype. The chain employs TRBV11-2 and TRBJ2-2; no firm D call. Per the germline V gene, CDR1 is SGHAT and CDR2 is FQNNGV. CDR3 length: 11 residues. The V gene lost 3 bases and the J gene lost 4 bases, with 0 bases spanning the gap. Here the CDR3 DNA reads TGTGCCAGCAGCTTCACCGGGGAGCTGTTTTTT. Amino acid sequence: CASSFTGELFF.

Points on this clonotype: A much larger clonotype is one base distant, so this may be a read error. The rearrangement uses TRBV20-1 and TRBJ2-1; 9 bases are shared with TRBD2. Germline CDR1 DFQATT, CDR2 SNEGSKA (reference sequence). This CDR3 has 18 amino acids. CDR3 DNA: TGCAGTCTCCCCGGGACCTCAGCGGGGGGTGCGACCTACAATGACCAGTTCTTC. Its translation is CSLPGTSAGGATYNDQFF.

The chain links TRBV20-1 to TRBJ1-3; D is unresolved. The CDR3 runs to 17 residues. The V gene's germline CDR1 is DFQATT and CDR2 SNEGSKA (reference sequence). V was cut by 0 bases and J by 2 bases, with 17 bases left in between. The CDR3 loop reads CSARDYLGGETGNTIYF. The CDR3 DNA sequence: TGCAGTGCTAGAGATTACCTTGGCGGGGAAACTGGAAACACCATATATTTT.

This clonotype was seen more than once but under ten times. The rearrangement links TRBV12-3 or TRBV12-4 to TRBJ2-3, with D possibly matching TRBD2 (5 bases). This CDR3 comprises 17 residues. Trimming pared 6 bases from V and 2 bases from J, leaving 21 bases between. The CDR3 loop reads CASRSGRSGTITDTQYF. CDR3 in DNA: TGTGCCAGCAGGTCTGGCAGGAGCGGCACTATCACAGATACGCAGTATTTT.

This clonotype was seen at least ten times. This chain connects TRBV2 to TRBJ1-1; perhaps TRBD1 as D (6 bases). The CDR3 has 12 residues. With 2 bases removed from V and 8 bases from J, the gap between germline ends came to 9 bases. CDR1 and CDR2 from the germline V gene are SNHLY and FYNNEI. CDR3: CASSERGAEAFF. CDR3 nucleotides: TGTGCCAGCAGTGAACGGGGGGCCGAAGCTTTCTTT. The complete variable domain, with remaining parts taken from reference TRBV2 and TRBJ1-1, reads EPEVTQTPSHQVTQMGQEVILRCVPISNHLYFYWYRQILGQKVEFLVSFYNNEISEKSEIFDDQFSVERPDGSNFTLKIRSTKLEDSAMYFCASSERGAEAFFGQGTRLTVV.

J is TRBJ2-3 and V is TRBV28, with no clear D. This CDR3 has 15 residues. The V gene lost 2 bases and the J gene lost 1 base, with 10 bases spanning the gap. CDR1 MDHEN and CDR2 SYDVKM come from the germline V gene. This chain's CDR3 is CASSLKELGTDTQYF. DNA for the CDR3: TGTGCCAGCAGTTTAAAGGAGCTGGGCACAGATACGCAGTATTTT.

This clonotype was found a few times. The V gene is TRBV7-9, the J gene TRBJ1-6; no firm D call. CDR3 size: 14 residues. V lost 2 bases, J lost 5 bases, and 7 bases lay in between. CDR1 is SEHNR, CDR2 FQNEAQ, per germline (reference sequence). The CDR3 here is CASSLFSDNSPLHF. CDR3 DNA sequence: TGTGCCAGCAGCTTATTCAGTGATAATTCACCCCTCCACTTT.